Below, one T cell receptor beta chain is given with its context. Its specificity is unknown. This sample was included in a study of T cell responses to AZD1222 COVID-19 vaccine. In the study overall: Second-dose intervals of approximately 4 or approximately 12 weeks were pooled. General study findings and limits: The donor group comprised mostly white British people and more females; the analysis possibly underestimated clonal diversity.

The repertoire was sequenced with immunoSEQ multiplex PCR; TCRdb's copy has only in-frame clones and lacks some. The table records some 120,000 clones, 87% of them present only once. The TCR sequence derives from an adult in good health. This specimen was peripheral blood, taken on day 0 of AZD1222 vaccination.

The CDR3 is CASSSPSGGNNEQFF. The CDR3 region has the DNA TGTGCCAGCAGCAGCCCTAGCGGGGGAAACAATGAGCAGTTCTTC. The chain couples TRBV7-6 to TRBJ2-1; 10 nucleotides agree with TRBD2. CDR3 size: 15 residues. Germline CDR1 reads SGHVS; CDR2 reads FNYEAQ. V trimming: 5 bases; J trimming: 5 bases; junction bases outside the gene matches: 6.